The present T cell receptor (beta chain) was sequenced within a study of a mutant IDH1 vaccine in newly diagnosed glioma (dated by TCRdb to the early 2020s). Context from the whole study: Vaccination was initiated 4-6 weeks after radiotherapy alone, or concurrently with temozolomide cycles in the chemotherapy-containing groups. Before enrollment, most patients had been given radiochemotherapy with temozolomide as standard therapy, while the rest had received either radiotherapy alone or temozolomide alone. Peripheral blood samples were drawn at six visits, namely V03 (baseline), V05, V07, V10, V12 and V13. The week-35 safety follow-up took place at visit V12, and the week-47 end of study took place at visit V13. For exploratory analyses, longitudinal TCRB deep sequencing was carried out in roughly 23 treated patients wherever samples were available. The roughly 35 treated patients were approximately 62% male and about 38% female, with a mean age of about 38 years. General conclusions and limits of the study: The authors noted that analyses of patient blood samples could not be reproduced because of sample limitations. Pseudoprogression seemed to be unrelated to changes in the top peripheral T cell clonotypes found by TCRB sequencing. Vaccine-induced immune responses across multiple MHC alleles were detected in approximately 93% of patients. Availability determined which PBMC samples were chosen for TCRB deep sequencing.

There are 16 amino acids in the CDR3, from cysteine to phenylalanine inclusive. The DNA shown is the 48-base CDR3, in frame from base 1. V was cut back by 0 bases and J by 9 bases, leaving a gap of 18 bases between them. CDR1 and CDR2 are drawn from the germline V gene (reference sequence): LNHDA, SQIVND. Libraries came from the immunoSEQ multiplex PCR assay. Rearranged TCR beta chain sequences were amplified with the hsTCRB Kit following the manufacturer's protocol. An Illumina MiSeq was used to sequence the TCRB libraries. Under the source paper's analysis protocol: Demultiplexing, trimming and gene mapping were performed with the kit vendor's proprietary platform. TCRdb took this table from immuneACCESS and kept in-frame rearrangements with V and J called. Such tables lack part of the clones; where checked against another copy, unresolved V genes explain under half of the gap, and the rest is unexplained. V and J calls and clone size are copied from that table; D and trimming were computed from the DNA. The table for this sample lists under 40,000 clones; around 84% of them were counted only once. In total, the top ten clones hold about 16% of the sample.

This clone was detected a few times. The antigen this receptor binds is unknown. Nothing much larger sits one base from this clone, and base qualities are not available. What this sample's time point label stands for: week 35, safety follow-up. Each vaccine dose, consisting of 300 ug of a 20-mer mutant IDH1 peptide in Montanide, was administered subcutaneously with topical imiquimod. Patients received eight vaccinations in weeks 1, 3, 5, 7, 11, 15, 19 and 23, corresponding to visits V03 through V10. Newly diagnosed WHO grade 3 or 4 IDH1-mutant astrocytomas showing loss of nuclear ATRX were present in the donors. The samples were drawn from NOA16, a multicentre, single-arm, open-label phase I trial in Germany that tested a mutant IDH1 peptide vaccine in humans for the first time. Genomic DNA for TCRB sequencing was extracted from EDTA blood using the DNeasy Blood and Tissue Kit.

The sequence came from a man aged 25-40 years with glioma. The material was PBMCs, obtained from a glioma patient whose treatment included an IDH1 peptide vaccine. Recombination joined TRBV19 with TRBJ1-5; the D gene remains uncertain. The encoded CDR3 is CASSIDGAAGRPPQHF. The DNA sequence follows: TGTGCCAGTAGTATAGATGGCGCGGCAGGTCGGCCGCCCCAGCATTTT. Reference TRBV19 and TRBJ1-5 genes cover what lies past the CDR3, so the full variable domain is DGGITQSPKYLFRKEGQNVTLSCEQNLNHDAMYWYRQDPGQGLRLIYYSQIVNDFQKGDIAEGYSVSREKKESFPLTVTSAQKNPTAFYLCASSIDGAAGRPPQHFGDGTRLSIL.